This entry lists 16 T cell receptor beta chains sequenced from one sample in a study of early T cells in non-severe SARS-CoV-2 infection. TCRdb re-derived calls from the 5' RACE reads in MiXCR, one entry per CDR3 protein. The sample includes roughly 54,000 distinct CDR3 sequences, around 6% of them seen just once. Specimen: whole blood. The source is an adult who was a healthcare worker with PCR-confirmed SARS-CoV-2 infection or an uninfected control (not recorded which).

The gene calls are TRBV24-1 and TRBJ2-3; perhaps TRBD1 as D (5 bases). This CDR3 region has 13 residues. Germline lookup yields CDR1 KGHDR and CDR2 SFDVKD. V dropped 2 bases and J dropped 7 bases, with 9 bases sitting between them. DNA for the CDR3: TGTGCCACCAGTGATTCCGACAGAAATACGCAGTATTTT. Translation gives CATSDSDRNTQYF.

CDR3 sequence (DNA): TGTGCCATCAGTCTGACCAGGGATGGGAATGAGCAGTTCTTC. It specifies CAISLTRDGNEQFF. The V gene is TRBV10-3, the J gene TRBJ2-1, with D maybe TRBD1 (5 bases). V lost 5 bases and J 7 bases, leaving 15 bases between the germline ends. The CDR3 contains 14 residues. The germline V gene encodes CDR1 ENHRY and CDR2 SYGVKD.

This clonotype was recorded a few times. The CDR3 DNA is TGTGCCACCAGTGATGCCGGTGCTAACTATGGCTACACCTTC. It translates to CATSDAGANYGYTF. This chain uses TRBV24-1 with TRBJ1-2; D call uncertain. Trimming removed 3 bases from V and 0 bases from J, with 7 bases in between. CDR1 is KGHDR and CDR2 is SFDVKD in the germline V gene. The CDR3 is made up of 14 amino acids.

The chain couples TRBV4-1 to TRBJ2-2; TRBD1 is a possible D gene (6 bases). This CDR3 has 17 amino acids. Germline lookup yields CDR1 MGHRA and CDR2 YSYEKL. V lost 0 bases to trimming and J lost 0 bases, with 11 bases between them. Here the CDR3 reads CASSQDQDSSNTGELFF. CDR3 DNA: TGCGCCAGCAGCCAAGATCAGGACAGTTCGAACACCGGGGAGCTGTTTTTT.

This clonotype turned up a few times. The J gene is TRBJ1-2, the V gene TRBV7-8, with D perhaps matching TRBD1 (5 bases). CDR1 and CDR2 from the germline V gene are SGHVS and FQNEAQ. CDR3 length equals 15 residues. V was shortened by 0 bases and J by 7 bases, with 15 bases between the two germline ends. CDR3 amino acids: CASSLADAGRSGYTF. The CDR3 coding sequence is TGTGCCAGCAGCTTAGCAGATGCGGGGCGTAGTGGCTACACCTTC.

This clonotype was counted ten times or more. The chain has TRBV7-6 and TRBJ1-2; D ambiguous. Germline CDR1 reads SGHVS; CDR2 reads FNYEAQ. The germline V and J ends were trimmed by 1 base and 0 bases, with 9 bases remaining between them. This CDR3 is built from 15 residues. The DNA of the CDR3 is TGTGCCAGCAGCTTAGAACTGGGGTCTAACTATGGCTACACCTTC. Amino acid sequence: CASSLELGSNYGYTF.

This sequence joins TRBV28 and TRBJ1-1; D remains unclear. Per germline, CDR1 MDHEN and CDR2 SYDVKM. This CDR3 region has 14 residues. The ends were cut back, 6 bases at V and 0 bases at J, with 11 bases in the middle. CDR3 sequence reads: CASSLHTVNTEAFF. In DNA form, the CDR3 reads TGTGCCAGCAGCCTCCATACAGTGAACACTGAAGCTTTCTTT.

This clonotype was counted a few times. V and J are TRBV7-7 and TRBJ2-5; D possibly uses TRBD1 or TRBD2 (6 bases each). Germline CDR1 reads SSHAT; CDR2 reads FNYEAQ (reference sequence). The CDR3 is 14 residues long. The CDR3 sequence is CATTPGAVQETQYF. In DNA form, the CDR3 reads TGTGCTACCACCCCGGGGGCAGTCCAAGAGACCCAGTACTTC. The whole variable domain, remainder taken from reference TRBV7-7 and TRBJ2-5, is GAGVSQSPRYKVTKRGQDVTLRCDPISSHATLYWYQQALGQGPEFLTYFNYEAQPDKSGLPSDRFSAERPEGSISTLTIQRTEQRDSAMYRCATTPGAVQETQYFGPGTRLLVL.

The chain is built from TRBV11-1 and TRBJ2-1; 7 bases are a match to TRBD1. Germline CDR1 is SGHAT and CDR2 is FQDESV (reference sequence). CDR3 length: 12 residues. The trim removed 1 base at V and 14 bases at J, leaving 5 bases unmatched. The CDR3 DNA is TGTGCCAGCAGCTTAGTACAGGGGAGAGAGTTCTTC. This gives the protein CASSLVQGREFF.

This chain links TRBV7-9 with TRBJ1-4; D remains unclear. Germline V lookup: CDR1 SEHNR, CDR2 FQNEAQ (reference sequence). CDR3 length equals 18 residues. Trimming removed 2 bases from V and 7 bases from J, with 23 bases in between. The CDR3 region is CASSLSSASGRRGEKLFF. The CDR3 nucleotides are TGTGCCAGCAGCTTATCTTCGGCAAGCGGGCGACGTGGTGAAAAACTGTTTTTT.

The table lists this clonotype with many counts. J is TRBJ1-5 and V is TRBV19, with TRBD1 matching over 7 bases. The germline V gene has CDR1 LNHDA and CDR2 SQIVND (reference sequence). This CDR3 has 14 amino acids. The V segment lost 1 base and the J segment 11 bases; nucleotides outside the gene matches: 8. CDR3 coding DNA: TGTGCCAGTAGTATAGGGACAGGTAATGAGGCCCAGCATTTT. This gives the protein CASSIGTGNEAQHF.

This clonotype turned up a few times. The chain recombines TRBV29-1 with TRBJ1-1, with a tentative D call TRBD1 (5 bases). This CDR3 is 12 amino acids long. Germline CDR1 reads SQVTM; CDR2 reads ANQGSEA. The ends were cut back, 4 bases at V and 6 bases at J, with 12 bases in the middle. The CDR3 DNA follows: TGCAGCGTTGTTTCTCCGGGGGCTGAAGCTTTCTTT. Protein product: CSVVSPGAEAFF.

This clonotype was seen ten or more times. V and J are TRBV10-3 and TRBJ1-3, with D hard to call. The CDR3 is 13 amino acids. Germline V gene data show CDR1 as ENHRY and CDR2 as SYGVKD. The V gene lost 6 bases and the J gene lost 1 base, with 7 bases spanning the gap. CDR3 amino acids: CAISTGSGNTIYF. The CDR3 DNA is TGTGCCATCAGCACGGGGTCTGGAAACACCATATATTTT.

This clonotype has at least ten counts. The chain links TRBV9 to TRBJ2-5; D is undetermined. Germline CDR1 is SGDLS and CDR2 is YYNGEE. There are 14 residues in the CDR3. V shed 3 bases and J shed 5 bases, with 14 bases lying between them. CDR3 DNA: TGTGCCAGCAGCGATACGACCGTAGGGGAGACCCAGTACTTC. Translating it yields CASSDTTVGETQYF.

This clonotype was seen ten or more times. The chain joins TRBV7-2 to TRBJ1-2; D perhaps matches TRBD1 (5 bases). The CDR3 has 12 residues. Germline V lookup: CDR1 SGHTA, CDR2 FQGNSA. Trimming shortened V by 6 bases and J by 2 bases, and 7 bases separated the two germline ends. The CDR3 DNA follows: TGTGCCAGCAGGGGGCGCAACTATGGCTACACCTTC. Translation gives CASRGRNYGYTF.

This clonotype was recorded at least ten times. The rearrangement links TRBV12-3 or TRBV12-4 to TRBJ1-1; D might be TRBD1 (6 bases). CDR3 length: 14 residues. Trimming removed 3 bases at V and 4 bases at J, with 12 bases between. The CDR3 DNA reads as TGTGCCAGCAGTTTGTCAGGGGCATTCACTGAAGCTTTCTTT. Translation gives CASSLSGAFTEAFF.